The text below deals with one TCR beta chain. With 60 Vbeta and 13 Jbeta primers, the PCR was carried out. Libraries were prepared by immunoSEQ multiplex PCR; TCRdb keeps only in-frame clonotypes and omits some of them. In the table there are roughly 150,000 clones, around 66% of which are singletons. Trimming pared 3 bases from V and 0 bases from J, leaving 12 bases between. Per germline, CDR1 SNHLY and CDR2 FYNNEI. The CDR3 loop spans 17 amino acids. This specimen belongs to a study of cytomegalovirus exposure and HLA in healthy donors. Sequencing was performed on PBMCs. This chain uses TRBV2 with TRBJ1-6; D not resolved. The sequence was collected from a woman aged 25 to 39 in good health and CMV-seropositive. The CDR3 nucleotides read TGTGCCAGCAGTGACGGGCGGGAGAGCTCCTATAATTCACCCCTCCACTTT. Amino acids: CASSDGRESSYNSPLHF.